This T cell receptor beta chain came from a study of neurological immune-mediated disorders. General observations from the study: Private repertoires in all groups were suggested by the absence of shared CDR3 amino acid sequences among expanded clones across subjects. Whereas HTLV-1-associated myelopathy showed the most TCR clonal expansion, multiple sclerosis showed the least, with levels below those of healthy controls.

V lost 3 bases and J lost 5; bases outside the gene matches: 12. Germline V gives CDR1 SGHRS, CDR2 YFSETQ. The CDR3 is made up of 16 amino acids. One entry per CDR3 protein results from TCRdb running MiXCR on the 5' RACE reads. The data show tens of thousands of distinct CDR3 sequences, with over 8% seen just once and about 1.6% held by the top ten. This clonotype was seen ten or more times. The antigen remains undetermined. This sample's time point: longitudinal time-point 1 (baseline). Unsorted libraries came from 2 million PBMCs stored at -80 °C. This sequence joins TRBV5-1 and TRBJ1-2; TRBD1 matches at 8 bases. The source of this sequence is a woman aged 40 to 50 in good health. Input material: PBMCs. The chain's CDR3 is CASSYEPGQGSYGYTF. Written as DNA, the CDR3 is TGCGCCAGCAGCTACGAACCTGGACAGGGATCATATGGCTACACCTTC.